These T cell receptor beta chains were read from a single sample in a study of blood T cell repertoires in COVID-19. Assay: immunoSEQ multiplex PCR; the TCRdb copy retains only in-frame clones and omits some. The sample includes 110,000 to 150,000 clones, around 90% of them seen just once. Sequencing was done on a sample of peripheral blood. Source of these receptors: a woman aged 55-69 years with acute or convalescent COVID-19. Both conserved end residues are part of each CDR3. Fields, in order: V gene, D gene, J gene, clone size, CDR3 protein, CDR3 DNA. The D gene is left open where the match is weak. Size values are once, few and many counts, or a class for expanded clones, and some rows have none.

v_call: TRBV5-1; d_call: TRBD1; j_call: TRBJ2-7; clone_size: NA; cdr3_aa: CASSPGTGYSNSYEQYF; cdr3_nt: TGCGCCAGCAGTCCCGGGACAGGGTACTCCAACTCCTACGAGCAGTACTTC
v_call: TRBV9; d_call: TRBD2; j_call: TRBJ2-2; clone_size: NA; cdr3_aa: CASSLPGGEGTGELFF; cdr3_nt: TGTGCCAGCAGCCTCCCTGGGGGGGAGGGCACCGGGGAGCTGTTTTTT
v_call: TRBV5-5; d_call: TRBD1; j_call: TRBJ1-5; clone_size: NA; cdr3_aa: CASSIGTGQLGGNQPQHF; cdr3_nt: TGTGCCAGCAGCATCGGGACAGGGCAATTAGGTGGCAATCAGCCCCAGCATTTT
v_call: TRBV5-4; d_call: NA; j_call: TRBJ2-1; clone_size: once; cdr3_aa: CASSLELDSNEQFF; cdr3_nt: TGTGCCAGCAGCTTAGAGCTGGACAGCAATGAGCAGTTCTTC
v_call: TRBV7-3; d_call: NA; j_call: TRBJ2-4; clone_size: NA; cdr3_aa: CASSLTGFNKQYF; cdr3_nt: TGTGCCAGCAGCTTAACGGGCTTCAATAAACAGTACTTC
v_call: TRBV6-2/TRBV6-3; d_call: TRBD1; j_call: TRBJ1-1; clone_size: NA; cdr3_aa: CASSRPPGQGYTEAFF; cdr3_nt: TGTGCCAGCAGCCGCCCCCCGGGACAGGGGTACACTGAAGCTTTCTTT
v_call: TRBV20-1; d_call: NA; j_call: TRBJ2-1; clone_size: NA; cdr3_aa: CSASPQGHDEQFF; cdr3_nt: TGCAGTGCTAGTCCTCAGGGGCACGATGAGCAGTTCTTC
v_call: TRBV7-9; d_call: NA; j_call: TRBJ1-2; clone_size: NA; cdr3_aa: CASRFTGQGSYGYTF; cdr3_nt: TGTGCCAGCAGATTTACAGGGCAAGGGAGCTATGGCTACACCTTC
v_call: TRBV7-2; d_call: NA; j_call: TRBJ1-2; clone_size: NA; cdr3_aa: CASSSADPINGYTF; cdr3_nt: TGTGCCAGCAGCTCTGCGGATCCCATCAATGGCTACACCTTC
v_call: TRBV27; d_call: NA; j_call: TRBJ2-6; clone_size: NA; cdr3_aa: CASSYSSGANVLTF; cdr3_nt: TGTGCCAGCAGTTATAGCTCTGGGGCCAACGTCCTGACTTTC
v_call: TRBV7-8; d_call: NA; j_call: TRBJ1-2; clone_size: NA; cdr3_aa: CASSLSTDKRGYTF; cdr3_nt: TGTGCCAGCAGCTTAAGTACAGATAAACGTGGCTACACCTTC
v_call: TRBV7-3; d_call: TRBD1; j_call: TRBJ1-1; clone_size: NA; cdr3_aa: CASSPQGGLTEAFF; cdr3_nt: TGTGCCAGCAGCCCTCAAGGGGGCTTGACTGAAGCTTTCTTT
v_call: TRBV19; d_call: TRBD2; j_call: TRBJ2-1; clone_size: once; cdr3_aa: CASSIGLAGKNEQFF; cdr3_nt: TGTGCCAGTAGTATCGGGCTAGCGGGGAAAAATGAGCAGTTCTTC
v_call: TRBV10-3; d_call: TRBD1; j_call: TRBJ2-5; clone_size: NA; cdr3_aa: CAISGQGGETQYF; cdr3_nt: TGTGCCATCAGCGGACAGGGGGGGGAGACCCAGTACTTC
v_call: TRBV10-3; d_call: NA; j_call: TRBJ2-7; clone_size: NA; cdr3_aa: CAISTGSYEQYF; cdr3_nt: TGTGCCATCAGTACAGGGTCCTACGAGCAGTACTTC
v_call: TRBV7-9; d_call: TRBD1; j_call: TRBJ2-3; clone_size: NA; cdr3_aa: CASSSLFRQGWVDTQYF; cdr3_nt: TGTGCCAGCAGCTCCCTCTTTCGACAGGGGTGGGTAGATACGCAGTATTTT
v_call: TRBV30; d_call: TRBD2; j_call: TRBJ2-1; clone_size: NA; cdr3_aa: CAWSVDGGYNEQFF; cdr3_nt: TGTGCCTGGAGTGTTGACGGGGGGTACAATGAGCAGTTCTTC
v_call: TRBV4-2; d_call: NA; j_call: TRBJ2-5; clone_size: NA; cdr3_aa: CASSQGLVGAMGETQYF; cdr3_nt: TGTGCCAGCAGCCAAGGGCTCGTAGGGGCGATGGGGGAGACCCAGTACTTC
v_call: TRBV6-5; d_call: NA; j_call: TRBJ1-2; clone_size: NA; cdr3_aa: CASRPGTSFNYGYTF; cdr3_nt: TGTGCCAGCAGACCCGGGACAAGCTTTAACTATGGCTACACCTTC
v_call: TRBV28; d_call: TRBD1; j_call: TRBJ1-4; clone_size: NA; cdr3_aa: CASSPSGQFNEKLFF; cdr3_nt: TGTGCCAGCAGTCCGTCGGGACAGTTTAATGAAAAACTGTTTTTT